This T cell receptor (beta chain) was retrieved from a study of blood T cell repertoires in COVID-19. Background on the study: Sites in the United States, Italy and Spain provided acute and convalescent COVID-19 samples.

This clone has only a few counts. In this CDR3 the conserved last residue, phenylalanine or tryptophan, is missing, so a read error is likely. The DNA is omitted, as the CDR3 cannot be located on it reliably, and the CDR3 follows TCRdb's listing. CDR1 and CDR2 from the germline V gene are LNHDA and SQIVND (reference sequence). The CDR3 is made up of 8 amino acids, end residues included. In the source study's methods: The assay estimated nucleated cells by amplifying reference gene primers. Sequencing used immunoSEQ multiplex PCR; TCRdb keeps in-frame clones, though not all of them. Clone size and V and J calls were adopted from that table, with D and trimming inferred from the DNA. The sample has 300,000 to 400,000 clones, around four fifths seen once; the top ten hold under 3%.

The receptor comes from a young man with active or convalescent COVID-19. Sequencing was performed on peripheral blood. The chain couples TRBV19 to TRBJ1-3; the D call TRBD1 from the table was never checked on the DNA. CDR3 protein: CATGTGRC.